What follows are 11 T cell receptor beta chains derived from one specimen sequenced in a study of cytomegalovirus exposure and HLA in healthy donors. Both 60 Vbeta primers and 13 Jbeta primers went into the PCR. The assay was immunoSEQ multiplex PCR, and TCRdb's table has in-frame clones only and misses some. The profile shows about 110,000 clones, about 86% of them singletons. The sequencing input was PBMCs. The origin of the receptors is a man between 40 and 49 years old in good health and CMV-seronegative.

The CDR3 region is CASSPSVGELFF. In nucleotides, the CDR3 is TGCGCCAGCAGCCCTAGTGTCGGGGAGCTGTTTTTT. The rearrangement uses TRBV5-1 and TRBJ2-2; D remains unclear. The CDR3 has 12 amino acids. Germline values: CDR1 SGHRS, CDR2 YFSETQ. With 4 bases removed from V and 7 bases from J, the gap between germline ends came to 8 bases.

The chain has TRBV5-6 and TRBJ2-1; 7 bases are shared with TRBD1. Trimming took 0 bases from V and 5 from J; bases not matched to a gene: 5. From germline, CDR1 is SGHDT and CDR2 YYEEEE. There are 15 residues in the CDR3. CDR3 protein: CASSLVDRVNNEQFF. In DNA, the CDR3 is TGTGCCAGCAGCTTGGTTGACAGGGTCAACAATGAGCAGTTCTTC.

The rearrangement links TRBV28 to TRBJ2-7; 10 nucleotides line up with TRBD2. Looked up from germline, CDR1 is MDHEN and CDR2 is SYDVKM. This CDR3 region has 15 residues. With V trimmed by 1 base and J by 6 bases, 6 bases remained unmatched. Here the CDR3 DNA reads TGTGCCAGCAGTTTATCTAGCGGGGGCTACGCCGAGCAGTACTTC. Translated: CASSLSSGGYAEQYF.

The genes are TRBV4-1 and TRBJ1-1; no firm D call. The germline V gene has CDR1 MGHRA and CDR2 YSYEKL. The V end was cut by 0 bases, the J end by 1 base, with 12 bases between. The CDR3 extends over 16 amino acids. CDR3 DNA: TGCGCCAGCAGCCAAGATCTCTACAGCCAGAACACTGAAGCTTTCTTT. It codes for CASSQDLYSQNTEAFF.

The chain has TRBV19 and TRBJ1-4; D remains unclear. Between the trimmed V and J ends, which lost 5 bases and 7 bases, there was a span of 14 bases. The CDR3 contains 14 residues. Germline V gene sequence: CDR1 LNHDA, CDR2 SQIVND (reference sequence). CDR3: CASSSLGGSEKLFF. The CDR3 region has the DNA TGTGCCAGTAGTTCCTTGGGAGGGTCTGAAAAACTGTTTTTT.

The chain combines TRBV29-1 with TRBJ1-1; the D gene is possibly TRBD1 (5 bases). Looked up from germline, CDR1 is SQVTM and CDR2 is ANQGSEA. The CDR3 runs 13 residues. V lost 3 bases and J lost 0, with 8 bases in between. The CDR3, as DNA: TGCAGCGTTGAGGTCAGGGTGAACACTGAAGCTTTCTTT. Its translation: CSVEVRVNTEAFF.

This chain links TRBV28 with TRBJ1-5; D is perhaps TRBD1 (6 bases). The V end lost 4 bases, the J end lost 4 bases, and 20 bases lay between the germline ends. Germline V CDR1 and CDR2: MDHEN, SYDVKM. The CDR3 totals 17 residues. The CDR3 DNA follows: TGTGCCAGCAGTTCACCCAGGGTCTCCAGGGGTAATCAGCCCCAGCATTTT. Translated, it gives CASSSPRVSRGNQPQHF.

J is TRBJ2-6 and V is TRBV7-9; weak D call: TRBD2 (5 bases). This CDR3 has 16 amino acids. V lost 7 bases and J 0 bases, leaving 13 bases between the germline ends. The germline V gene encodes CDR1 SEHNR and CDR2 FQNEAQ (reference sequence). CDR3 residues: CASNKDFFSGANVLTF. The CDR3 nucleotides are TGTGCCAGCAACAAGGACTTTTTCTCTGGGGCCAACGTCCTGACTTTC.

J is TRBJ2-1 and V is TRBV4-3; tentatively, D is TRBD2 (6 bases). Trimming cost V 1 base and J 9 bases, with 10 bases left between them. The CDR3 is made up of 13 amino acids. Germline V gene lookup returns CDR1 LGHNA and CDR2 YSLEER. The CDR3: CASSQVVGLEQFF. CDR3 DNA: TGCGCCAGCAGCCAAGTGGTGGGACTTGAGCAGTTCTTC.

This clone has just a few counts. The J gene is TRBJ1-6, the V gene TRBV7-9, with 11 bases aligning to TRBD1. This CDR3 has 15 amino acids. V dropped 1 base and J dropped 10; count of bases not matched to a gene: 3. The germline gives CDR1 SEHNR, CDR2 FQNEAQ (reference sequence). The CDR3 spells CASSLGTGGGSPLHF. CDR3 coding DNA: TGTGCCAGCAGCTTAGGGACAGGGGGCGGGTCACCCCTCCACTTT.

V and J are TRBV5-1 and TRBJ2-2, with 10 bases matching TRBD1. This CDR3 has 15 amino acids. V lost 4 bases, J lost 4 bases, and 4 bases stayed unmatched. Germline CDR1 reads SGHRS; CDR2 reads YFSETQ. The CDR3 region is CASSLGQGVTGELFF. CDR3 coding DNA: TGCGCCAGCAGCCTCGGACAGGGGGTCACCGGGGAGCTGTTTTTT.